Below are 22 T cell receptor beta chains sequenced from a single sample in a study of STAT5B mutations in CD4+ large granular lymphocyte leukemia. Assay: immunoSEQ multiplex PCR; the TCRdb copy retains only in-frame clones and omits some. The data hold some 30,000 clones, with approximately 72% observed a single time. The sequenced sample consisted of CD4+ T cells from blood buffy coats. These receptors all stem from a human donor in good health.

The V and J genes are TRBV18 and TRBJ2-6; TRBD1 matches 8 bases. The CDR3 sequence is 18 residues long. CDR1 is KGHSH and CDR2 is LQKENI in the germline V gene. Germline trimming cut 6 bases from V and 0 bases from J; bases unmatched to any gene: 10. The CDR3 sequence is CASSPGTGFFSGANVLTF. CDR3 DNA: TGTGCCAGCTCGCCCGGGACAGGTTTCTTCTCTGGGGCCAACGTCCTGACTTTC. Full variable domain (outside the CDR3, taken from reference TRBV18 and TRBJ2-6): NAGVMQNPRHLVRRRGQEARLRCSPMKGHSHVYWYRQLPEEGLKFMVYLQKENIIDESGMPKERFSAEFPKEGPSILRIQQVVRGDSAAYFCASSPGTGFFSGANVLTFGAGSRLTVL.

The chain couples TRBV28 to TRBJ1-2; D remains ambiguous. Germline V lookup: CDR1 MDHEN, CDR2 SYDVKM. CDR3 size: 14 residues. Trimming shortened V by 2 bases and J by 2 bases, and 9 bases separated the two germline ends. The CDR3 sequence is CASSLAVANYGYTF. The CDR3 region has the DNA TGTGCCAGCAGTTTAGCCGTAGCCAACTATGGCTACACCTTC.

The chain combines TRBV5-5 with TRBJ2-7; D tentatively fits TRBD1 or TRBD2 (5 bases each). The V end was cut by 1 base, the J end by 1 base, with 12 bases between. CDR1 is SGHKS and CDR2 is YYEKEE in the germline V gene (reference sequence). The length of the CDR3 is 15 residues. CDR3 residues: CASSLFGAESYEQYF. CDR3 nucleotides: TGTGCCAGCAGCTTGTTCGGGGCTGAATCCTACGAGCAGTACTTC.

The chain employs TRBV29-1 and TRBJ2-7; D is perhaps TRBD1 (6 bases). Germline V gene lookup returns CDR1 SQVTM and CDR2 ANQGSEA. V dropped 2 bases and J dropped 4 bases, with 18 bases sitting between them. The CDR3 covers 15 residues. The CDR3 DNA follows: TGCAGCGTTGAACTTCCGGGACACGGGCTTTACGAGCAGTACTTC. Its translation: CSVELPGHGLYEQYF.

The rearrangement uses TRBV19 and TRBJ2-1; D remains unclear. This CDR3 comprises 13 residues. Germline V gene sequence: CDR1 LNHDA, CDR2 SQIVND (reference sequence). Trimming stripped 10 bases from V and 2 bases from J, with 12 bases between. CDR3 DNA: TGTGCCACCCGGCGTGCCCCCTACAATGAGCAGTTCTTC. This gives the protein CATRRAPYNEQFF.

J is TRBJ1-2 and V is TRBV6-5, with D tentatively TRBD1 (6 bases). Germline lookup yields CDR1 MNHEY and CDR2 SVGAGI. V was clipped by 5 bases and J by 8 bases, with 12 bases between them. The CDR3 length is 12 residues. The CDR3, as DNA: TGTGCCAGCAGTCCCATTGGGGGCGGCTACACCTTC. This codes for CASSPIGGGYTF.

The chain uses TRBV10-2 and TRBJ2-7, with TRBD1 as a possible D gene (6 bases). Between the trimmed V and J ends, which lost 0 bases and 4 bases, there was a span of 10 bases. The length of the CDR3 is 14 residues. The germline V gene encodes CDR1 WSHSY and CDR2 SAAADI. In nucleotides, the CDR3 is TGCGCCAGCAGTGAGTCTCAGGGGCTATACGAGCAGTACTTC. The encoded protein is CASSESQGLYEQYF.

The chain has TRBV5-4 and TRBJ2-3; no reliable D call. The CDR3 loop spans 12 amino acids. The germline CDR1 and CDR2 sequences are SGHNT and YYREEE (reference sequence). V lost 0 bases and J 6 bases, leaving 5 bases between the germline ends. In nucleotides, the CDR3 is TGTGCCAGCAGCTTGGACTCGGATACGCAGTATTTT. Its translation is CASSLDSDTQYF.

The chain links TRBV5-6 to TRBJ1-1; D remains unclear. The CDR3 extends over 13 amino acids. Between the trimmed V and J ends, which lost 4 bases and 6 bases, there was a span of 13 bases. CDR1 and CDR2 from the germline V gene are SGHDT and YYEEEE. The CDR3 DNA follows: TGTGCCAGCAGCGGACTCCCGGACGCTGAAGCTTTCTTT. Its translation is CASSGLPDAEAFF. Full variable domain (rest looked up from reference TRBV5-6 and TRBJ1-1): DAGVTQSPTHLIKTRGQQVTLRCSPKSGHDTVSWYQQALGQGPQFIFQYYEEEERQRGNFPDRFSGHQFPNYSSELNVNALLLGDSALYLCASSGLPDAEAFFGQGTRLTVV.

The chain uses TRBV11-2 and TRBJ2-7; a possible D gene is TRBD2 (6 bases). The germline gives CDR1 SGHAT, CDR2 FQNNGV. The CDR3 spans 15 residues. V gave up 1 base and J gave up 0 bases, with 10 bases separating them. CDR3 DNA sequence: TGTGCCAGCAGCTTAGGTCCCGGGAGCTCCTACGAGCAGTACTTC. Protein: CASSLGPGSSYEQYF.

V usage is TRBV7-2 and J usage is TRBJ1-1, with D perhaps TRBD1 (5 bases). The CDR3 consists of 14 residues. Per germline, CDR1 SGHTA and CDR2 FQGNSA. V was cut by 2 bases and J by 6 bases, with 13 bases left in between. CDR3 sequence (DNA): TGTGCCAGCAGCTTATTCGGGGGAGGGCCTGAAGCTTTCTTT. Encoded protein: CASSLFGGGPEAFF.

V and J are TRBV4-3 and TRBJ2-4; TRBD2 matches 9 bases. The CDR3 sequence is 15 residues long. Germline V lookup: CDR1 LGHNA, CDR2 YSLEER. V dropped 0 bases and J dropped 9; count of bases not matched to a gene: 6. CDR3 residues: CASSQETSGTPIQYF. For the CDR3, the DNA is TGCGCCAGCAGCCAAGAGACTAGCGGTACCCCCATTCAGTACTTC.

The chain employs TRBV4-1 and TRBJ1-4; possible D gene TRBD1, 5 bases. Germline lookup yields CDR1 MGHRA and CDR2 YSYEKL. The CDR3 extends over 15 amino acids. Trimming stripped 1 base from V and 0 bases from J, with 6 bases between. CDR3 nucleotide sequence: TGCGCCAGCAGCCAAGGGGACGCAACTAATGAAAAACTGTTTTTT. It translates to CASSQGDATNEKLFF.

This chain joins TRBV10-2 and TRBJ2-1; TRBD1 matches at 8 bases. Trimming took 6 bases from V and 6 from J; bases not matched to a gene: 10. The CDR3 runs 15 residues. Germline-derived CDR1 and CDR2 are WSHSY and SAAADI. CDR3 in amino acids: CASSEARQGSNEQFF. CDR3 nucleotides: TGCGCCAGCAGCGAAGCCCGACAGGGGTCCAATGAGCAGTTCTTC.

This chain joins TRBV20-1 and TRBJ2-7; D unresolved. Trimming shortened V by 6 bases and J by 0 bases, and 6 bases separated the two germline ends. This CDR3 comprises 11 residues. CDR1 DFQATT and CDR2 SNEGSKA come from the germline V gene (reference sequence). The CDR3: CSATSSYEQYF. The CDR3 DNA follows: TGCAGTGCAACCAGCTCCTACGAGCAGTACTTC.

Only one count was recorded for this clone. The chain couples TRBV7-9 to TRBJ2-3, with 8 positions matching TRBD1. The CDR3 consists of 14 residues. V lost 11 bases to trimming and J lost 4 bases; unmatched junction nucleotides: 11. CDR1 SEHNR and CDR2 FQNEAQ come from the germline V gene (reference sequence). CDR3 region: CAGAAPGGPDTQYF. The CDR3 DNA is TGTGCCGGGGCAGCCCCAGGGGGCCCAGATACGCAGTATTTT.

The CDR3 here is CSARDRETQYF. CDR3 nucleotide sequence: TGCAGTGCTAGAGATCGGGAGACCCAGTACTTC. The chain employs TRBV20-1 and TRBJ2-5; D gene uncertain. CDR1 is DFQATT, CDR2 SNEGSKA, per germline (reference sequence). The CDR3 runs 11 residues. Trimming stripped 0 bases from V and 5 bases from J, with 4 bases between.

The chain recombines TRBV10-2 with TRBJ1-5; D gene ambiguous. Trimming stripped 0 bases from V and 7 bases from J, with 13 bases between. The CDR3 extends over 15 amino acids. CDR1 and CDR2 (germline): WSHSY, SAAADI. As DNA, the CDR3 is TGCGCCAGCAGTGAGTCGGGAGGGATGTACCAGCCCCAGCATTTT. Residues: CASSESGGMYQPQHF.

The chain has TRBV19 and TRBJ1-2; D might be TRBD1 (5 bases). The CDR3 is made up of 13 amino acids. Germline CDR1 LNHDA, CDR2 SQIVND (reference sequence). V shed 7 bases and J shed 4 bases, with 13 bases lying between them. The CDR3 loop is CASKVPGGYGYTF. In nucleotides, the CDR3 is TGTGCCAGTAAGGTACCCGGGGGCTATGGCTACACCTTC.

V usage is TRBV11-3 and J usage is TRBJ2-1, with 7 bases matching TRBD2. The CDR3 is made up of 14 amino acids. Trimming cost V 5 bases and J 6 bases; bases outside gene matches: 7. CDR1 and CDR2 (germline): SGHNT, YENEEA. The CDR3 loop reads CASSPPSGGNEQFF. CDR3 bases: TGTGCCAGCAGCCCCCCCTCGGGGGGCAATGAGCAGTTCTTC.

The rearrangement joins TRBV7-9 to TRBJ1-2; 7 positions agree with TRBD1. CDR3 length: 13 residues. The ends lost 5 bases at V and 5 bases at J; junction bases unmatched: 5. The V gene's germline CDR1 is SEHNR and CDR2 FQNEAQ (reference sequence). The CDR3 DNA is TGTGCCAGCAGCCCGTCGGGACAGTATGGCTACACCTTC. It translates to CASSPSGQYGYTF.

The gene calls are TRBV7-9 and TRBJ1-6; D is uncertain. V lost 1 base and J 7 bases, leaving 8 bases between the germline ends. Looked up from germline, CDR1 is SEHNR and CDR2 is FQNEAQ (reference sequence). The CDR3 length is 14 residues. CDR3 amino acids: CASSLGNDNSPLHF. The CDR3 nucleotides are TGTGCCAGCAGCTTAGGGAATGACAATTCACCCCTCCACTTT.